This T cell receptor (beta chain) was observed in a study of T cells in Graves' hyperthyroidism and ophthalmopathy. Looking at the study overall: Initial diagnosis, before any treatment, was when peripheral blood was collected. General study points: The blood repertoire included most of the expanded thyroid clonotypes above 0.001.

Note on this clonotype: Its antigen is not identified.

The CDR3 extends over 18 amino acids. After removal of 5 bases from V and 5 bases from J, the junction contained 10 bases not matched to a gene. The germline V gene encodes CDR1 SGHDN and CDR2 FVKESK. Amplification of TCR beta CDR3 regions used RNA as the template. TCR CDR3 regions were first amplified by RT-PCR with HTBI primers. TCRdb reanalysed the multiplex PCR reads using MiXCR and keeps one entry per CDR3 protein. The sample has almost 600,000 distinct CDR3 sequences, approximately 13% seen once. Sequences were obtained from blood. The chain couples TRBV14 to TRBJ2-2, with TRBD2 matching over 14 bases. The receptor comes from a woman aged 25 to 45 with Graves' hyperthyroidism that later progressed to Graves' ophthalmopathy. The CDR3 nucleotides are TGTGCCAGCAGCGTACGACTAGCGGGAGGGCCAGGGACCGGGGAGCTGTTTTTT. Protein product: CASSVRLAGGPGTGELFF.